This passage covers 14 T cell receptor beta chains from one sample sequenced in a study of cytomegalovirus exposure and HLA in healthy donors. The primer mix had 60 Vbeta and 13 Jbeta primers. Method: immunoSEQ multiplex PCR; TCRdb's copy keeps in-frame clones and lacks some. The profile shows about 120,000 clones, 75% to 85% of them singletons. The sequenced sample was PBMCs. These receptors were collected from a female donor in good health and CMV-seropositive.

The chain carries TRBV18 and TRBJ2-6; TRBD1 is a possible D gene (6 bases). Between the trimmed V and J ends, which lost 6 bases and 2 bases, there was a span of 11 bases. This CDR3 is built from 15 residues. The germline V gene encodes CDR1 KGHSH and CDR2 LQKENI. The CDR3 sequence: CASSLGAPGANVLTF. The CDR3 coding sequence is TGTGCCAGCTCTTTGGGGGCGCCTGGGGCCAACGTCCTGACTTTC.

The V call is TRBV19, the J call TRBJ2-5; D possibly corresponds to TRBD1 (6 bases). Germline values: CDR1 LNHDA, CDR2 SQIVND (reference sequence). This CDR3 region has 14 residues. Trimming removed 3 bases at V and 5 bases at J, with 13 bases between. The CDR3 loop is CASSIRWGRETQYF. CDR3 in DNA: TGTGCCAGTAGTATTCGGTGGGGGCGGGAGACCCAGTACTTC. The variable domain in full, with the rest retrieved from reference TRBV19 and TRBJ2-5, is DGGITQSPKYLFRKEGQNVTLSCEQNLNHDAMYWYRQDPGQGLRLIYYSQIVNDFQKGDIAEGYSVSREKKESFPLTVTSAQKNPTAFYLCASSIRWGRETQYFGPGTRLLVL.

In its sample, this clone was seen once. The J gene is TRBJ1-5, the V gene TRBV7-9; weak D call: TRBD1 (6 bases). The CDR3 length is 15 residues. The germline V gene encodes CDR1 SEHNR and CDR2 FQNEAQ (reference sequence). Between the trimmed V and J ends, which lost 5 bases and 0 bases, there was a span of 11 bases. In nucleotides, the CDR3 is TGTGCCAGCAGCCGCACACAGGGTAGCAATCAGCCCCAGCATTTT. Its translation: CASSRTQGSNQPQHF.

The V call is TRBV5-4, the J call TRBJ1-5; D perhaps matches TRBD1 (6 bases). The germline gives CDR1 SGHNT, CDR2 YYREEE (reference sequence). This CDR3 is 13 amino acids long. V shed 0 bases and J shed 9 bases, with 10 bases lying between them. CDR3 coding DNA: TGTGCCAGCAGCTTGGCCCCACAGGGGCCCCAGCATTTT. Protein: CASSLAPQGPQHF.

V is TRBV10-3 and J is TRBJ2-1; 11 nucleotides line up with TRBD2. The V gene end was trimmed by 6 bases and the J gene end by 4 bases; junction bases not matched to a gene: 5. The CDR3 length is 15 residues. Germline lookup yields CDR1 ENHRY and CDR2 SYGVKD. The CDR3 loop reads CAISQLAGVYNEQFF. CDR3 DNA sequence: TGTGCCATCAGCCAACTAGCGGGGGTTTACAATGAGCAGTTCTTC.

The chain has TRBV5-1 and TRBJ2-5; 8 bases are shared with TRBD2. In germline, CDR1 is SGHRS, CDR2 YFSETQ. The CDR3 consists of 18 residues. V was clipped by 4 bases and J by 5 bases; unmatched bases: 19. The CDR3 DNA sequence: TGCGCCAGCAGCGTCGGACTAGCTGACGCTATTGATTGGGAGACCCAGTACTTC. It encodes CASSVGLADAIDWETQYF.

The chain is built from TRBV15 and TRBJ2-1; D is possibly TRBD2 (5 bases). Germline CDR1 reads LNHNV; CDR2 reads YYDKDF (reference sequence). This CDR3 has 12 amino acids. The V end lost 6 bases, the J end lost 9 bases, and 12 bases lay between the germline ends. The CDR3 bases are TGTGCCACCAGTCCCAGAGGAGGTGAGCAGTTCTTC. Protein product: CATSPRGGEQFF.

J is TRBJ2-5 and V is TRBV6-5, with a tentative D call TRBD1 (5 bases). The J call may not be correct, given that the DNA end is closer to TRBJ2-7. The CDR3 length is 15 residues. Germline V lookup: CDR1 MNHEY, CDR2 SVGAGI. CDR3 nucleotide sequence: TGTGCCAGCAGGGTTAACCGACAGTCCTACCACGAGCAGTACTTC. Protein: CASRVNRQSYHEQYF.

V usage is TRBV9 and J usage is TRBJ2-2; D unresolved. Germline loops: CDR1 SGDLS, CDR2 YYNGEE. Between the trimmed V and J ends, which lost 4 bases and 3 bases, there was a span of 7 bases. The CDR3 is 13 residues long. CDR3 sequence (DNA): TGTGCCAGCAGCCTTCTAGACACCGGGGAGCTGTTTTTT. It codes for CASSLLDTGELFF.

The rearrangement joins TRBV19 to TRBJ1-5, with TRBD1 as a possible D gene (5 bases). The CDR3 runs to 16 residues. V was shortened by 7 bases and J by 4 bases, with 20 bases between the two germline ends. The germline V gene encodes CDR1 LNHDA and CDR2 SQIVND (reference sequence). DNA of the CDR3: TGTGCCAGTACCCCACGGGGGGGAACGATTAATCAGCCCCAGCATTTT. It codes for CASTPRGGTINQPQHF. The whole variable domain, filled in from reference TRBV19 and TRBJ1-5, reads DGGITQSPKYLFRKEGQNVTLSCEQNLNHDAMYWYRQDPGQGLRLIYYSQIVNDFQKGDIAEGYSVSREKKESFPLTVTSAQKNPTAFYLCASTPRGGTINQPQHFGDGTRLSIL.

The chain joins TRBV19 to TRBJ2-1, with D possibly matching TRBD1 (7 bases). Between the trimmed V and J ends, which lost 8 bases and 0 bases, there was a span of 11 bases. This CDR3 comprises 14 residues. Per the germline V gene, CDR1 is LNHDA and CDR2 is SQIVND (reference sequence). Here the CDR3 DNA reads TGTGCCAGTGGGCGGGACAGCTCCTACAATGAGCAGTTCTTC. It translates to CASGRDSSYNEQFF.

The rearrangement uses TRBV6-5 and TRBJ2-1, with 7 bases that match TRBD1. Unmatched junction bases numbered 1, after V lost 2 bases and J lost 0 bases. Germline loops: CDR1 MNHEY, CDR2 SVGAGI. This CDR3 is built from 15 residues. The CDR3 DNA is TGTGCCAGCAGTTACAGGGGGCTCTCCTACAATGAGCAGTTCTTC. This translates into CASSYRGLSYNEQFF.

The gene calls are TRBV7-9 and TRBJ2-5; the match to TRBD2 covers 12 bases. Per the germline V gene, CDR1 is SEHNR and CDR2 is FQNEAQ (reference sequence). The CDR3 contains 15 residues. J gave up 4 bases and V 7 bases, and 7 bases lay outside the gene matches. The CDR3 reads CASTPSSGGGETQYF. The CDR3 nucleotides read TGTGCCAGCACCCCATCTAGCGGGGGGGGAGAGACCCAGTACTTC.

V gene TRBV9 combines with J gene TRBJ2-3, with 8 bases matching TRBD2. CDR3 length: 15 amino acids. V shed 1 base, J shed 3 bases, and the junction held 4 bases outside the gene matches. Germline V gives CDR1 SGDLS, CDR2 YYNGEE. CDR3 in amino acids: CASSVSSGVTDTQYF. CDR3 DNA: TGTGCCAGCAGCGTAAGTAGCGGGGTTACAGATACGCAGTATTTT.